The present TCR beta chain was sequenced within a study of beta chain features in type 1 diabetes. General study results and limits: Resolution of whether HLA type affects TCRB rearrangement was not achieved here. People with Type 1 diabetes carried modestly yet significantly shorter TCRB CDR3s in all four CD4+ subsets. VDJ junctions from type 1 diabetes patients carried fewer insertions and larger deletions.

Isolation of CD4+ naive, central memory, regulatory and stem cell-like memory cells was achieved by sorting via CD45RO/CCR7/CD25/CD127/CD95/CD27. The isolated RNA, all of it, was reverse transcribed, so expressed TCRB transcripts were what got sequenced. The repertoire was sequenced with immunoSEQ multiplex PCR; TCRdb's copy has only in-frame clones and lacks some. The sample carries 600,000 or so clones, 9.5% to 15% recorded once. V was shortened by 8 bases and J by 7 bases, with 16 bases between the two germline ends. In germline, CDR1 is SQVTM, CDR2 ANQGSEA. CDR3 size: 12 residues. This clone was recorded a few times. What it binds is not known.

The source material was naive CD4+ T cells from blood. The chain couples TRBV29-1 to TRBJ2-3; D call uncertain. This clonotype was obtained from a young man with type 1 diabetes. The CDR3 here is CSLSSDGYTQYF. The DNA for the CDR3 is TGCAGCTTATCATCAGACGGTTATACGCAGTATTTT.